These 24 T cell receptor beta chains share one sample of origin, sequenced in a study of control samples from healthy donors and cancer patients. Using immunoSEQ multiplex PCR, the repertoire was profiled, and TCRdb retains in-frame clones only, with some absent. The data contain some 140,000 clones, about 94% of them singletons. Input material: blood. Source of these receptors: a man in his forties or fifties in good health.

V and J are TRBV28 and TRBJ1-2; TRBD1 aligns across 8 bases. V lost 6 bases, J lost 0 bases, and 21 bases stayed unmatched. The CDR3 has 20 residues. Germline V gene sequence: CDR1 MDHEN, CDR2 SYDVKM. Written as DNA, the CDR3 is TGTGCCAGCAGCCACATACCAGGGGGCTCGAGCACAACCGCTAACTATGGCTACACCTTC. It codes for CASSHIPGGSSTTANYGYTF.

This chain connects TRBV7-9 to TRBJ2-7, with D unclear. Trimming stripped 4 bases from V and 4 bases from J, with 14 bases between. Germline-derived CDR1 and CDR2 are SEHNR and FQNEAQ (reference sequence). This CDR3 is built from 14 residues. CDR3 residues: CASSSTPTEYEQYF. CDR3 in DNA: TGTGCCAGCAGCTCCACCCCCACCGAATACGAGCAGTACTTC.

The chain links TRBV7-8 to TRBJ1-4; TRBD1 matches 10 bases. This CDR3 comprises 16 residues. J was trimmed by 0 bases and V by 4 bases; bases with no gene match: 2. Germline-derived CDR1 and CDR2 are SGHVS and FQNEAQ. The CDR3 here is CASSSGQGTTNEKLFF. The CDR3 DNA sequence: TGTGCCAGCAGCTCGGGACAGGGGACAACTAATGAAAAACTGTTTTTT.

The chain has TRBV27 and TRBJ1-1, with D possibly being TRBD1 (5 bases). The germline V gene encodes CDR1 MNHEY and CDR2 SMNVEV (reference sequence). The CDR3 is made up of 12 amino acids. V was clipped by 8 bases and J by 7 bases, with 14 bases between them. CDR3 amino acids: CASSLRGGEAFF. CDR3 nucleotide sequence: TGTGCCAGCTCCCTCCGGGGGGGTGAAGCTTTCTTT.

The genes are TRBV2 and TRBJ1-4; D perhaps matches TRBD1 (6 bases). From germline, CDR1 is SNHLY and CDR2 FYNNEI. Trimming removed 8 bases from V and 4 bases from J, with 8 bases in between. The CDR3 is 12 residues long. This CDR3 reads CASRTDNEKLFF. In DNA form, the CDR3 reads TGTGCCAGCCGGACAGATAATGAAAAACTGTTTTTT. Supplemented by reference TRBV2 and TRBJ1-4, the full variable domain reads EPEVTQTPSHQVTQMGQEVILRCVPISNHLYFYWYRQILGQKVEFLVSFYNNEISEKSEIFDDQFSVERPDGSNFTLKIRSTKLEDSAMYFCASRTDNEKLFFGSGTQLSVL.

V gene TRBV12-3 or TRBV12-4 combines with J gene TRBJ2-7, with D hard to call. CDR3 length: 13 residues. The V end was cut by 5 bases, the J end by 0 bases, with 8 bases between. The CDR3 loop is CASSLRASYEQYF. CDR3 coding DNA: TGTGCCAGCAGTCTCCGGGCCTCCTACGAGCAGTACTTC.

The chain combines TRBV19 with TRBJ1-2, with D uncertain. The CDR3 sequence is 14 residues long. Germline lookup yields CDR1 LNHDA and CDR2 SQIVND (reference sequence). V was shortened by 3 bases and J by 3 bases, with 11 bases between the two germline ends. The DNA of the CDR3 is TGTGCCAGTAGTATCGGAGGGAGGGACTATGGCTACACCTTC. Encoded protein: CASSIGGRDYGYTF.

V and J are TRBV5-1 and TRBJ1-4, with a tentative D call TRBD1 (6 bases). Germline V CDR1 and CDR2: SGHRS, YFSETQ. Between the trimmed V and J ends, which lost 0 bases and 0 bases, there was a span of 12 bases. CDR3 length: 17 residues. CDR3 sequence reads: CASSLGGGPSTNEKLFF. The CDR3, as DNA: TGCGCCAGCAGCTTGGGCGGGGGGCCCTCAACTAATGAAAAACTGTTTTTT.

The chain carries TRBV5-6 and TRBJ2-1; D not resolved. The V gene's germline CDR1 is SGHDT and CDR2 YYEEEE. The CDR3 is 12 residues long. V shed 4 bases and J shed 8 bases, with 10 bases lying between them. DNA for the CDR3: TGTGCCAGCAGCGTGCCCCCCTATGAGCAGTTCTTC. It codes for CASSVPPYEQFF.

The rearrangement joins TRBV24-1 to TRBJ1-5, with 7 bases lining up with TRBD1. CDR3 size: 14 residues. Trimming took 7 bases from V and 8 from J; bases not matched to a gene: 10. CDR1 KGHDR and CDR2 SFDVKD come from the germline V gene. CDR3 nucleotide sequence: TGTGCCACCAGCAGGTCACAGGGGTCTGAGCCCCAGCATTTT. It yields the protein CATSRSQGSEPQHF.

The J gene is TRBJ2-7, the V gene TRBV5-8, with D perhaps TRBD1 or TRBD2 (5 bases each). V lost 3 bases to trimming and J lost 3 bases, with 10 bases between them. The V gene's germline CDR1 is SGHTS and CDR2 YDEGEE. The CDR3 has 13 residues. This CDR3 is CASSYRDGYEQYF. For the CDR3, the DNA is TGTGCCAGCAGCTACCGGGACGGCTACGAGCAGTACTTC.

J is TRBJ2-3 and V is TRBV7-8, with 9 nucleotides matching TRBD2. The CDR3 consists of 15 residues. Trimming removed 5 bases from V and 6 bases from J; junction bases left unmatched: 9. Germline V gene lookup returns CDR1 SGHVS and CDR2 FQNEAQ. The CDR3 bases are TGTGCCAGCAGCCCCACCGGGACTAGCTCGGATACGCAGTATTTT. This sequence encodes CASSPTGTSSDTQYF.

The rearrangement uses TRBV7-8 and TRBJ2-7, with 11 bases fitting TRBD1. Germline trimming cut 4 bases from V and 3 bases from J; bases unmatched to any gene: 8. Germline-derived CDR1 and CDR2 are SGHVS and FQNEAQ. The CDR3 length is 16 residues. The chain's CDR3 is CASSSKRTGGDYEQYF. In DNA form, the CDR3 reads TGTGCCAGCAGCTCGAAGAGGACAGGGGGCGACTACGAGCAGTACTTC.

The V gene is TRBV7-9, the J gene TRBJ2-6; D possibly uses TRBD1 or TRBD2 (5 bases each). The CDR3 spans 16 residues. Trimming took off 2 bases at V and 1 base at J, with 9 bases between the two ends. Germline assignment: CDR1 SEHNR and CDR2 FQNEAQ (reference sequence). Here the CDR3 DNA reads TGTGCCAGCAGCTTAAGTTGGGGGTCTGGGGCCAACGTCCTGACTTTC. It specifies CASSLSWGSGANVLTF.

This chain uses TRBV25-1 with TRBJ2-7; D is unresolved. Germline CDR1 reads MGHDK; CDR2 reads SYGVNS. This CDR3 is built from 15 residues. V was trimmed by 2 bases and J by 2 bases, leaving 13 bases between them. The CDR3, as DNA: TGTGCCAGCAGTGAAGGTCCCGCGACGGCCTACGAGCAGTACTTC. Translation gives CASSEGPATAYEQYF.

V is TRBV30 and J is TRBJ1-1; 9 nucleotides align to TRBD1. In germline, CDR1 is GTSNPN, CDR2 SVGIG (reference sequence). This CDR3 has 13 amino acids. After removal of 5 bases from V and 4 bases from J, the junction contained 5 bases not matched to a gene. CDR3 in amino acids: CAWVSTGGTEAFF. CDR3 in DNA: TGTGCCTGGGTATCGACAGGGGGCACTGAAGCTTTCTTT.

This chain uses TRBV10-1 with TRBJ2-7, with 8 bases fitting TRBD1. Trimming took 2 bases from V and 7 from J; bases not matched to a gene: 10. The V gene's germline CDR1 is WNHNN and CDR2 SYGVQD (reference sequence). CDR3 size: 15 residues. The CDR3, as DNA: TGCGCCAGCAGTGAGGGCATGGGACAGGCGGGAGAGCAGTACTTC. Translating it yields CASSEGMGQAGEQYF.

The rearrangement joins TRBV2 to TRBJ1-3; the match to TRBD1 covers 7 bases. The germline V gene encodes CDR1 SNHLY and CDR2 FYNNEI. There are 13 residues in the CDR3. Trimming took 5 bases from V and 7 from J; bases not matched to a gene: 5. CDR3 nucleotides: TGTGCCAGCAGTCTGGACAGGAAGAACACCATATATTTT. It yields the protein CASSLDRKNTIYF.

The chain has TRBV5-6 and TRBJ1-1; 8 nucleotides match TRBD1. This CDR3 is 14 amino acids long. V trimming: 6 bases; J trimming: 5 bases; junction bases outside the gene matches: 9. From germline, CDR1 is SGHDT and CDR2 YYEEEE. In DNA, the CDR3 is TGTGCCAGCACCACGGGACAGGCGGGGACTGAAGCTTTCTTT. This codes for CASTTGQAGTEAFF.

The V and J genes are TRBV9 and TRBJ2-3, with D unclear. Looked up from germline, CDR1 is SGDLS and CDR2 is YYNGEE. The CDR3 contains 14 residues. Trimming stripped 7 bases from V and 0 bases from J, with 12 bases between. DNA of the CDR3: TGTGCCAGCGGCGGCCTCTCTAGCACAGATACGCAGTATTTT. This translates into CASGGLSSTDTQYF.

The DNA for the CDR3 is TGTGCCAGCAGCGAACCCAGGACAGGGACTAACTATGGCTACACCTTC. Translation gives CASSEPRTGTNYGYTF. This chain uses TRBV9 with TRBJ1-2; TRBD1 matches 8 bases. This CDR3 has 16 residues. The germline gives CDR1 SGDLS, CDR2 YYNGEE. Trimming cost V 3 bases and J 0 bases; bases outside gene matches: 7. The full variable domain, with the rest looked up from reference TRBV9 and TRBJ1-2, is DSGVTQTPKHLITATGQRVTLRCSPRSGDLSVYWYQQSLDQGLQFLIQYYNGEERAKGNILERFSAQQFPDLHSELNLSSLELGDSALYFCASSEPRTGTNYGYTFGSGTRLTVV.

V gene TRBV5-5 combines with J gene TRBJ2-1, with 13 bases that match TRBD2. Germline CDR1 and CDR2: SGHKS and YYEKEE (reference sequence). With 0 bases clipped from V and 9 bases from J, the junction kept 3 bases outside the gene matches. The CDR3 is 15 amino acids. CDR3 sequence (DNA): TGTGCCAGCAGCTTGGGACTAGCGGGGGGAAGTGAGCAGTTCTTC. Protein: CASSLGLAGGSEQFF.

The gene calls are TRBV9 and TRBJ2-7; D unresolved. CDR3 size: 14 residues. From germline, CDR1 is SGDLS and CDR2 YYNGEE. V gave up 0 bases and J gave up 3 bases, with 10 bases separating them. The CDR3 DNA is TGTGCCAGCAGCGTAGGGGTTGGGAACTACGAGCAGTACTTC. Encoded protein: CASSVGVGNYEQYF. The whole variable domain, remainder taken from reference TRBV9 and TRBJ2-7, is DSGVTQTPKHLITATGQRVTLRCSPRSGDLSVYWYQQSLDQGLQFLIQYYNGEERAKGNILERFSAQQFPDLHSELNLSSLELGDSALYFCASSVGVGNYEQYFGPGTRLTVT.

The V gene is TRBV30, the J gene TRBJ1-5; no reliable D call. Germline values: CDR1 GTSNPN, CDR2 SVGIG (reference sequence). This CDR3 is 15 amino acids long. Deletions cut 2 bases from V and 0 bases from J, with 11 bases between. In DNA, the CDR3 is TGTGCCTGGAGTCCCCGCGGGTATAGCAATCAGCCCCAGCATTTT. Translation: CAWSPRGYSNQPQHF.